The 25 T cell receptor beta chains below all came from one sample that was sequenced in a study of cytomegalovirus exposure and HLA in healthy donors. The PCR made use of 60 Vbeta and 13 Jbeta primers. Assay used: immunoSEQ multiplex PCR; TCRdb lists only in-frame clones, some missing. The sample lists some 93,000 clones, over 55% seen once, with around 5.6% in the top ten. The sequenced sample was PBMCs. These receptors all stem from a boy aged 5-17 years in good health and CMV-seropositive.

The chain uses TRBV19 and TRBJ1-3, with no clear D. The CDR3 spans 13 residues. V was pared by 9 bases and J by 0 bases, with 9 bases between. Looked up from germline, CDR1 is LNHDA and CDR2 is SQIVND (reference sequence). The CDR3 bases are TGTGCCAGCACCCCGGTCTCTGGAAACACCATATATTTT. This codes for CASTPVSGNTIYF.

The sample holds a few counts of this clone. V usage is TRBV4-3 and J usage is TRBJ2-3, with D possibly TRBD1 on 6 matching bases. V shed 0 bases and J shed 1 base, with 14 bases lying between them. Per germline, CDR1 LGHNA and CDR2 YSLEER. This CDR3 comprises 17 residues. For the CDR3, the DNA is TGCGCCAGCAGCCAAGATATCGCAGGGGCAGGCACAGATACGCAGTATTTT. This sequence encodes CASSQDIAGAGTDTQYF.

V usage is TRBV19 and J usage is TRBJ1-1; D is possibly TRBD1 (5 bases). Trimming shortened V by 3 bases and J by 7 bases, and 15 bases separated the two germline ends. The CDR3 is made up of 14 amino acids. CDR1 and CDR2 from the germline V gene are LNHDA and SQIVND (reference sequence). CDR3 DNA sequence: TGTGCCAGTAGTATTTCGGGGGGAACGGGTGAAGCTTTCTTT. Its translation is CASSISGGTGEAFF. Filled out from reference TRBV19 and TRBJ1-1, the complete variable domain reads DGGITQSPKYLFRKEGQNVTLSCEQNLNHDAMYWYRQDPGQGLRLIYYSQIVNDFQKGDIAEGYSVSREKKESFPLTVTSAQKNPTAFYLCASSISGGTGEAFFGQGTRLTVV.

The V gene is TRBV29-1, the J gene TRBJ1-1, with 8 bases aligning to TRBD1. This CDR3 comprises 13 residues. The germline V gene encodes CDR1 SQVTM and CDR2 ANQGSEA. J was trimmed by 3 bases and V by 4 bases; bases with no gene match: 4. DNA for the CDR3: TGCAGCGTTGTGACAGGGGTGGACACTGAAGCTTTCTTT. It yields the protein CSVVTGVDTEAFF.

CDR3 loop: CASSPVGSYYGYTF. The CDR3, as DNA: TGCGCCAGCAGCCCGGTGGGCAGCTACTATGGCTACACCTTC. The chain couples TRBV5-1 to TRBJ1-2; D ambiguous. The germline gives CDR1 SGHRS, CDR2 YFSETQ. This CDR3 has 14 residues. The V end was cut by 4 bases, the J end by 3 bases, with 13 bases between.

In this sample, this clone turned up once. This chain uses TRBV29-1 with TRBJ2-7; D possibly corresponds to TRBD1 (6 bases). This CDR3 has 13 amino acids. V dropped 4 bases and J dropped 2 bases, with 12 bases sitting between them. CDR1 is SQVTM, CDR2 ANQGSEA, per germline. DNA of the CDR3: TGCAGCGTTGGTGGACAGACCACCTACGAGCAGTACTTC. Translation: CSVGGQTTYEQYF.

The V call is TRBV29-1, the J call TRBJ1-1; D uncertain. Germline V gives CDR1 SQVTM, CDR2 ANQGSEA. V was cut by 3 bases and J by 8 bases, with 10 bases left in between. The CDR3 consists of 11 residues. This CDR3 reads CSVEWMREAFF. Written as DNA, the CDR3 is TGCAGCGTTGAGTGGATGAGGGAAGCTTTCTTT.

The V call is TRBV29-1, the J call TRBJ2-5; TRBD2 might be the D (8 bases). The CDR3 length is 13 residues. Germline V lookup: CDR1 SQVTM, CDR2 ANQGSEA. Trimming removed 3 bases at V and 5 bases at J, with 13 bases between. CDR3 in DNA: TGCAGCGTTGATACGGGAGGGGGCGAGACCCAGTACTTC. Translated, it gives CSVDTGGGETQYF.

In its sample, this clone was seen a few times. J is TRBJ2-1 and V is TRBV7-8; the D gene is possibly TRBD2 (6 bases). The ends were cut back, 6 bases at V and 5 bases at J, with 17 bases in the middle. Germline V gives CDR1 SGHVS, CDR2 FQNEAQ. The CDR3 sequence is 15 residues long. The DNA of the CDR3 is TGTGCCAGCAGTCTCCTCCTAGCGAGGAACAATGAGCAGTTCTTC. This translates into CASSLLLARNNEQFF.

This clone came up once. This chain uses TRBV9 with TRBJ2-7; D is unclear. There are 12 residues in the CDR3. The V gene's germline CDR1 is SGDLS and CDR2 YYNGEE. V was clipped by 4 bases and J by 6 bases, with 11 bases between them. The CDR3 nucleotides read TGTGCCAGCAGCCCCGCAGGTGGCGAGCAGTACTTC. Translating it yields CASSPAGGEQYF.

This sequence joins TRBV9 and TRBJ2-3; D not resolved. Looked up from germline, CDR1 is SGDLS and CDR2 is YYNGEE. The CDR3 runs to 12 residues. The V end was cut by 0 bases, the J end by 6 bases, with 5 bases between. The CDR3 coding sequence is TGTGCCAGCAGCGTAGGCGAGGATACGCAGTATTTT. Residues: CASSVGEDTQYF. The full variable domain, with the rest looked up from reference TRBV9 and TRBJ2-3, is DSGVTQTPKHLITATGQRVTLRCSPRSGDLSVYWYQQSLDQGLQFLIQYYNGEERAKGNILERFSAQQFPDLHSELNLSSLELGDSALYFCASSVGEDTQYFGPGTRLTVL.

J is TRBJ2-1 and V is TRBV2; D is possibly TRBD2 (5 bases). The CDR3 consists of 12 residues. V lost 0 bases and J lost 15, with 12 bases in between. Germline CDR1 reads SNHLY; CDR2 reads FYNNEI. Written as DNA, the CDR3 is TGTGCCAGCAGTGAAGCGGAGGCCAAGGGGTTCTTC. It encodes CASSEAEAKGFF.

This chain joins TRBV19 and TRBJ1-4; D unresolved. CDR1 and CDR2 (germline): LNHDA, SQIVND (reference sequence). The CDR3 totals 14 residues. Trimming cost V 6 bases and J 8 bases, with 16 bases left between them. The CDR3 protein is CASSLAGSHEKLFF. The CDR3 nucleotides are TGTGCCAGTAGCCTCGCGGGGTCACACGAAAAACTGTTTTTT.

This clone was seen just once. This rearrangement joins TRBV9 to TRBJ1-1; 8 positions agree with TRBD1. Germline CDR1 is SGDLS and CDR2 is YYNGEE. The junction had 15 bases not matched to a gene; V was cut back by 3 bases and J by 5 bases. The length of the CDR3 is 17 residues. CDR3 in DNA: TGTGCCAGCAGCGCCACCCGCGTGGCAGGGGGCTGGACTGAAGCTTTCTTT. It specifies CASSATRVAGGWTEAFF. The full variable domain, rest sourced from reference TRBV9 and TRBJ1-1, is DSGVTQTPKHLITATGQRVTLRCSPRSGDLSVYWYQQSLDQGLQFLIQYYNGEERAKGNILERFSAQQFPDLHSELNLSSLELGDSALYFCASSATRVAGGWTEAFFGQGTRLTVV.

The genes are TRBV18 and TRBJ1-1, with 9 bases identical to TRBD1. The V segment lost 5 bases and the J segment 3 bases; nucleotides outside the gene matches: 10. Germline CDR1 and CDR2: KGHSH and LQKENI. CDR3 length equals 16 residues. The chain's CDR3 is CASSSRDREVDTEAFF. The CDR3 nucleotides read TGTGCCAGCTCATCCCGGGACAGGGAAGTGGACACTGAAGCTTTCTTT.

The chain joins TRBV5-1 to TRBJ1-1, with 7 bases matching TRBD1. Germline values: CDR1 SGHRS, CDR2 YFSETQ. The ends lost 0 bases at V and 8 bases at J; junction bases unmatched: 7. This CDR3 is 14 amino acids long. In nucleotides, the CDR3 is TGCGCCAGCAGCTTGGTTGCAGGGGGGTCAGAAGCTTTCTTT. This codes for CASSLVAGGSEAFF. Full variable domain (missing parts from reference TRBV5-1 and TRBJ1-1): KAGVTQTPRYLIKTRGQQVTLSCSPISGHRSVSWYQQTPGQGLQFLFEYFSETQRNKGNFPGRFSGRQFSNSRSEMNVSTLELGDSALYLCASSLVAGGSEAFFGQGTRLTVV.

This clone was seen more than once but under ten times. The rearrangement uses TRBV30 and TRBJ1-1, with D tentatively TRBD1 (5 bases). The CDR3 totals 14 residues. Trimming took off 2 bases at V and 7 bases at J, with 17 bases between the two ends. Germline V gives CDR1 GTSNPN, CDR2 SVGIG (reference sequence). CDR3 bases: TGTGCCTGGAGTCTCGGGGGTCTATTCGGTGAAGCTTTCTTT. Translation gives CAWSLGGLFGEAFF.

Concerning this clone itself: One end of the junction does not line up with germline, which may come from a read error. This chain joins TRBV4-1 and TRBJ1-6; D is undetermined. Germline CDR1 MGHRA, CDR2 YSYEKL. There are 14 residues in the CDR3. CDR3 sequence reads: CASRPRGVSSPLNF. In DNA, the CDR3 is TGCGCCAGCCGCCCCCGGGGAGTCAGTTCACCCCTCAACTTT.

The rearrangement uses TRBV5-8 and TRBJ2-7; 7 bases align to TRBD1. Trimming at V came to 4 bases and at J to 3 bases, leaving 4 bases not matched to a gene. The CDR3 loop spans 13 amino acids. CDR1 is SGHTS, CDR2 YDEGEE, per germline. The CDR3 sequence is CASSDGQDYEQYF. The CDR3 DNA reads as TGTGCCAGCAGCGATGGACAGGACTACGAGCAGTACTTC.

The J gene is TRBJ2-1, the V gene TRBV6-6; the match to TRBD1 covers 8 bases. Germline CDR1 is MNHNY and CDR2 is SVGAGI (reference sequence). V gave up 8 bases and J gave up 7 bases; unmatched junction bases: 7. This CDR3 is 13 amino acids long. CDR3 nucleotides: TGTGCCAGCCGGACAGGGCGAGGGAATGAGCAGTTCTTC. It translates to CASRTGRGNEQFF.

This sequence joins TRBV6-1 and TRBJ2-7; 10 nucleotides agree with TRBD1. With 1 base clipped from V and 2 bases from J, the junction kept 5 bases outside the gene matches. This CDR3 contains 16 residues. The germline CDR1 and CDR2 sequences are MNHNS and SASEGT. The CDR3 DNA follows: TGTGCCAGCAGTGAAGAGGGACAGGGGATTGCCTACGAGCAGTACTTC. Protein sequence: CASSEEGQGIAYEQYF.

This chain joins TRBV7-9 and TRBJ2-2; D gene ambiguous. The length of the CDR3 is 12 residues. The germline V gene has CDR1 SEHNR and CDR2 FQNEAQ (reference sequence). V lost 5 bases and J 6 bases, leaving 7 bases between the germline ends. The CDR3 sequence: CASSPTAGELFF. For the CDR3, the DNA is TGTGCCAGCAGCCCTACGGCCGGGGAGCTGTTTTTT.

This clone was counted between two and nine times. V usage is TRBV7-8 and J usage is TRBJ2-4; D ambiguous. V lost 5 bases to trimming and J lost 0 bases, with 11 bases between them. The CDR3 is 15 residues long. Germline V gene sequence: CDR1 SGHVS, CDR2 FQNEAQ. The CDR3 reads CASSPSPVAKNIQYF. CDR3 DNA sequence: TGTGCCAGCAGCCCCTCCCCGGTAGCCAAAAACATTCAGTACTTC.

V gene TRBV6-1 combines with J gene TRBJ2-1; 9 bases agree with TRBD1. Trimming removed 0 bases from V and 4 bases from J; junction bases left unmatched: 4. Germline CDR1 is MNHNS and CDR2 is SASEGT. The CDR3 totals 16 residues. The CDR3 loop reads CASSEAAGQGYNEQFF. DNA of the CDR3: TGTGCCAGCAGTGAAGCGGCTGGACAGGGGTACAATGAGCAGTTCTTC.

This clone came up a few times. The rearrangement joins TRBV7-9 to TRBJ2-3, with D perhaps matching TRBD1 (5 bases). The CDR3 extends over 12 amino acids. V shed 5 bases and J shed 6 bases, with 9 bases lying between them. The germline V gene encodes CDR1 SEHNR and CDR2 FQNEAQ (reference sequence). The CDR3 DNA sequence: TGTGCCAGCAGCCCCCGACAGGATACGCAGTATTTT. The encoded protein is CASSPRQDTQYF. The variable domain in full, with the rest retrieved from reference TRBV7-9 and TRBJ2-3, is DTGVSQNPRHKITKRGQNVTFRCDPISEHNRLYWYRQTLGQGPEFLTYFQNEAQLEKSRLLSDRFSAERPKGSFSTLEIQRTEQGDSAMYLCASSPRQDTQYFGPGTRLTVL.